This paragraph covers one TCR beta chain sequence. These data belong to a study of long-term antiretroviral therapy in people with HIV. The V end was cut by 5 bases, the J end by 3 bases, with 4 bases between. Germline V lookup: CDR1 MNHEY, CDR2 SVGAGI. This CDR3 spans 11 amino acids. Sequencing used immunoSEQ v3.0 at survey level. Generated by immunoSEQ multiplex PCR, the TCRdb table keeps only in-frame clones and is missing some. Found here are 9,000 or so clones, about 73% of them singletons; the top ten hold roughly 25%. The J gene is TRBJ2-5, the V gene TRBV6-5; D ambiguous. Sequencing used unsorted PBMCs, obtained 0.6 years before starting antiretroviral therapy. The receptor was isolated from a man aged 35-49 years with HIV. The CDR3 nucleotides read TGTGCCAGCAGTCTGGAAGAGACCCAGTACTTC. The encoded protein is CASSLEETQYF.